The 30 T cell receptor beta chains below all came from one sample that was sequenced in a study of T cells after yellow fever vaccination. In TCRdb, the 5' RACE reads were re-called with MiXCR into one record per CDR3 protein. The sample carries fewer than 450,000 distinct CDR3 sequences, approximately 4.2% recorded once. The sample here was PBMCs, taken 5 days after the yellow fever booster vaccination. Receptor source: a man younger than 30 who received the YFV17D yellow fever vaccine.

This clonotype has a handful of counts. The rearrangement links TRBV5-1 to TRBJ2-1; possible D gene TRBD2, 6 bases. Per the germline V gene, CDR1 is SGHRS and CDR2 is YFSETQ. CDR3 length: 15 residues. V dropped 0 bases and J dropped 5 bases, with 12 bases sitting between them. The CDR3: CASSLDGGQHNEQFF. The CDR3 region has the DNA TGCGCCAGCAGCTTGGACGGAGGGCAACACAATGAGCAGTTCTTC.

This clonotype has a count of ten or more. This chain uses TRBV13 with TRBJ1-2; D remains ambiguous. The V end lost 5 bases, the J end lost 4 bases, and 17 bases lay between the germline ends. Per the germline V gene, CDR1 is PRHDT and CDR2 is FYEKMQ (reference sequence). The CDR3 is 15 amino acids. In nucleotides, the CDR3 is TGTGCCAGCAGCCAATTTCCAGGTTTTAGCTATGGCTACACCTTC. Its protein is CASSQFPGFSYGYTF.

The chain links TRBV28 to TRBJ2-6; D remains ambiguous. Trimming removed 10 bases at V and 0 bases at J, with 22 bases between. This CDR3 has 18 amino acids. Germline V gene data show CDR1 as MDHEN and CDR2 as SYDVKM. CDR3 residues: CATFGRSPLTSGANVLTF. The CDR3 bases are TGTGCCACCTTCGGCCGATCTCCCCTTACCTCTGGGGCCAACGTCCTGACTTTC.

This clonotype was seen more than once but under ten times. The chain joins TRBV20-1 to TRBJ2-7, with D tentatively TRBD2 (6 bases). The V end lost 8 bases, the J end lost 4 bases, and 24 bases lay between the germline ends. Germline CDR1 is DFQATT and CDR2 is SNEGSKA (reference sequence). The CDR3 length is 15 residues. The CDR3 here is CSPQGSSSAPYEQYV. The DNA of the CDR3 is TGCAGTCCGCAGGGTTCTTCTAGCGCCCCGTACGAGCAGTACGTC.

This clonotype occurred a few times. This rearrangement joins TRBV5-1 to TRBJ2-2, with 7 nucleotides matching TRBD2. The junction had 7 bases not matched to a gene; V was cut back by 4 bases and J by 4 bases. Germline V gene lookup returns CDR1 SGHRS and CDR2 YFSETQ. The CDR3 spans 15 residues. This CDR3 is CASSPPGEGTGELFF. The CDR3 DNA is TGCGCCAGCAGCCCCCCGGGGGAGGGCACCGGGGAGCTGTTTTTT.

CDR3 residues: CASSQERQLAKNIQYF. As DNA, the CDR3 is TGCGCCAGCAGCCAAGAACGACAGTTAGCCAAAAACATTCAGTACTTC. V is TRBV4-3 and J is TRBJ2-4; maybe TRBD1 (5 bases). The CDR3 sequence is 16 residues long. Germline assignment: CDR1 LGHNA and CDR2 YSLEER. V lost 0 bases to trimming and J lost 0 bases, with 9 bases between them.

The rearrangement joins TRBV11-2 to TRBJ2-2; TRBD1 agrees at 7 bases. The CDR3 runs 17 residues. V shed 4 bases and J 4 bases; nucleotides not matched to a gene: 12. CDR1 SGHAT and CDR2 FQNNGV come from the germline V gene. The CDR3 sequence is CASSSHPRQGGTGELFF. The CDR3 DNA is TGTGCCAGCAGCTCGCACCCACGACAGGGTGGCACCGGGGAGCTGTTTTTT.

This clonotype has more than one count but fewer than ten. The rearrangement joins TRBV2 to TRBJ1-2; tentative D call: TRBD1 (5 bases). Germline V gives CDR1 SNHLY, CDR2 FYNNEI. This CDR3 is 14 amino acids long. The V end was cut by 10 bases, the J end by 0 bases, with 15 bases between. The CDR3 nucleotides are TGTGCCACCGCTGGGGAAGGGGCTAACTATGGCTACACCTTC. As protein: CATAGEGANYGYTF.

This rearrangement joins TRBV10-3 to TRBJ2-6; 10 positions match TRBD1. V lost 5 bases and J lost 0; bases outside the gene matches: 13. Germline CDR1 ENHRY, CDR2 SYGVKD. This CDR3 is built from 20 residues. CDR3 protein: CAISSPFPGQGNSGANVLTF. The CDR3 DNA is TGTGCCATCAGTAGCCCCTTTCCGGGACAGGGGAACTCTGGGGCCAACGTCCTGACTTTC.

This clonotype has a count of ten or more. This rearrangement joins TRBV15 to TRBJ2-7, with 9 nucleotides matching TRBD1. CDR3 length equals 16 residues. Germline CDR1 reads LNHNV; CDR2 reads YYDKDF (reference sequence). V shed 5 bases, J shed 6 bases, and the junction held 14 bases outside the gene matches. The CDR3 loop is CATSPTDNRGQGEQYF. In DNA form, the CDR3 reads TGTGCCACCAGCCCAACCGACAACAGGGGGCAAGGCGAGCAGTACTTC.

The table lists this clonotype with a few counts. The chain has TRBV2 and TRBJ2-3; 9 nucleotides agree with TRBD2. With V trimmed by 2 bases and J by 3 bases, 3 bases remained unmatched. CDR3 length equals 15 residues. In germline, CDR1 is SNHLY, CDR2 FYNNEI. The CDR3 DNA reads as TGTGCCAGCAGTGAAAGGCGGGGGGGAACAGATACGCAGTATTTT. Protein product: CASSERRGGTDTQYF.

This clonotype was counted only a few times. The V and J genes are TRBV25-1 and TRBJ2-3; tentative D call: TRBD1 (6 bases). Germline-derived CDR1 and CDR2 are MGHDK and SYGVNS. The CDR3 totals 18 residues. The V end was cut by 1 base, the J end by 3 bases, with 20 bases between. The CDR3, as DNA: TGTGCCAGCAGTGAATTTGCCGCCGGGACAAGTGTGACAGATACGCAGTATTTT. Its protein product is CASSEFAAGTSVTDTQYF.

The J gene is TRBJ2-6, the V gene TRBV12-3 or TRBV12-4, with D possibly being TRBD2 (5 bases). The V end lost 6 bases, the J end lost 0 bases, and 9 bases lay between the germline ends. CDR3 length equals 15 residues. CDR3 protein: CASSDDYSGANVLTF. The CDR3 bases are TGTGCCAGCAGCGACGACTACTCTGGGGCCAACGTCCTGACTTTC.

This clonotype has more than one count but fewer than ten. V and J are TRBV18 and TRBJ2-3; TRBD2 aligns across 12 bases. V dropped 0 bases and J dropped 8; count of bases not matched to a gene: 6. Germline values: CDR1 KGHSH, CDR2 LQKENI. CDR3 length equals 16 residues. CDR3 in amino acids: CASSPPLAGGHGTQYF. CDR3 bases: TGTGCCAGCTCACCACCTCTAGCGGGGGGGCACGGTACGCAGTATTTT.

This clonotype was recorded at least ten times. The chain carries TRBV7-3 and TRBJ2-3, with 8 nucleotides matching TRBD2. V lost 5 bases and J lost 4; bases outside the gene matches: 8. CDR3 length: 15 amino acids. Germline V CDR1 and CDR2: SGHTA, FQGTGA. The CDR3 loop is CASSRLAGIADTQYF. CDR3 DNA sequence: TGTGCCAGCAGCCGATTAGCGGGGATAGCAGATACGCAGTATTTT.

This clonotype was observed many times. This rearrangement joins TRBV5-6 to TRBJ2-5; possible D gene TRBD1, 6 bases. This CDR3 region has 14 residues. V lost 2 bases, J lost 4 bases, and 12 bases lay in between. Germline V CDR1 and CDR2: SGHDT, YYEEEE. The CDR3 protein is CASSFKQGGETQYF. The CDR3 region has the DNA TGTGCCAGCAGCTTCAAACAGGGCGGAGAGACCCAGTACTTC.

This clonotype occurred many times. The chain joins TRBV6-1 to TRBJ1-5; possible D gene TRBD1, 5 bases. CDR1 is MNHNS, CDR2 SASEGT, per germline. The CDR3 is 17 residues long. Trimming removed 5 bases at V and 0 bases at J, with 17 bases between. The CDR3 DNA sequence: TGTGCCAGCAGTCCCCGGGGAGGGGAAAATAGCAATCAGCCCCAGCATTTT. This gives the protein CASSPRGGENSNQPQHF.

This clonotype has a count of ten or more. The chain joins TRBV6-6 to TRBJ2-2; D may match TRBD1 or TRBD2 (5 bases each). This CDR3 comprises 17 residues. Germline V gene lookup returns CDR1 MNHNY and CDR2 SVGAGI (reference sequence). V shed 9 bases and J shed 4 bases, with 24 bases lying between them. The CDR3 spells CARNGGGPYRGTGELFF. CDR3 nucleotides: TGTGCCAGAAACGGTGGGGGACCTTACCGGGGCACCGGGGAGCTGTTTTTT.

This clonotype has more than one count but fewer than ten. The CDR3 region is CSARDQQGALDSPLHF. The CDR3 DNA reads as TGCAGTGCTAGAGATCAGCAGGGGGCGTTAGATTCACCCCTCCACTTT. The chain uses TRBV20-1 and TRBJ1-6; TRBD1 matches 8 bases. Germline CDR1 is DFQATT and CDR2 is SNEGSKA (reference sequence). With 0 bases clipped from V and 8 bases from J, the junction kept 9 bases outside the gene matches. The CDR3 is 16 amino acids.

The chain has TRBV7-6 and TRBJ1-1; perhaps TRBD1 as D (5 bases). Trimming pared 2 bases from V and 1 base from J, leaving 11 bases between. The CDR3 extends over 15 amino acids. Per the germline V gene, CDR1 is SGHVS and CDR2 is FNYEAQ. CDR3 in DNA: TGTGCCAGCAGCTTAATGCAGGGACGGAACACTGAAGCTTTCTTT. Translation: CASSLMQGRNTEAFF.

This clonotype occurred many times. The J gene is TRBJ2-2, the V gene TRBV7-9; D unclear. With 5 bases removed from V and 3 bases from J, the gap between germline ends came to 7 bases. Germline-derived CDR1 and CDR2 are SEHNR and FQNEAQ (reference sequence). CDR3 size: 13 residues. CDR3 in DNA: TGTGCCAGCAGCGTCCAGGACACCGGGGAGCTGTTTTTT. Its translation is CASSVQDTGELFF.

V and J are TRBV7-6 and TRBJ2-3; 8 positions agree with TRBD1. The V and J ends lost 4 bases and 0 bases, in that order; junction bases with no gene match: 6. This CDR3 is 16 amino acids long. In germline, CDR1 is SGHVS, CDR2 FNYEAQ. CDR3 DNA: TGTGCCAGCAGCTCGTACCGGGACAGGAGCACAGATACGCAGTATTTT. Its translation is CASSSYRDRSTDTQYF.

This clonotype has a handful of counts. The chain recombines TRBV4-3 with TRBJ2-7; 11 bases align to TRBD2. There are 16 residues in the CDR3. V was pared by 0 bases and J by 3 bases, with 4 bases of the junction left unmatched. Germline V gene lookup returns CDR1 LGHNA and CDR2 YSLEER. The CDR3 bases are TGCGCCAGCAGCCAAGACCCCCTAGCGGGGGGCTACGAGCAGTACTTC. Translation gives CASSQDPLAGGYEQYF.

The chain recombines TRBV7-8 with TRBJ1-1, with unresolved D. The CDR3 is 12 amino acids. V was shortened by 5 bases and J by 5 bases, with 9 bases between the two germline ends. Germline lookup yields CDR1 SGHVS and CDR2 FQNEAQ. CDR3 DNA sequence: TGTGCCAGCAGCCTCTGGAGGACTGAAGCTTTCTTT. The encoded protein is CASSLWRTEAFF.

This clonotype was counted between two and nine times. V gene TRBV10-2 combines with J gene TRBJ1-1, with D possibly TRBD1 on 5 matching bases. The germline V gene encodes CDR1 WSHSY and CDR2 SAAADI. V dropped 9 bases and J dropped 2 bases, with 10 bases sitting between them. The CDR3 totals 12 residues. The CDR3 loop is CASGTDNTEAFF. CDR3 DNA: TGCGCCAGTGGGACTGATAACACTGAAGCTTTCTTT.

In this sample, this clonotype turned up a few times. The CDR3, as DNA: TGTGCCAGCAGCTTGGGGCGGGGGTTGGCAGATACGCAGTATTTT. Amino acid sequence: CASSLGRGLADTQYF. The J gene is TRBJ2-3, the V gene TRBV5-5, with 7 bases lining up with TRBD2. Germline trimming cut 0 bases from V and 4 bases from J; bases unmatched to any gene: 5. CDR1 is SGHKS, CDR2 YYEKEE, per germline (reference sequence). The CDR3 totals 15 residues.

This clonotype was detected only a few times. The CDR3 DNA sequence: TGTGCCAGCAGCTTGAGGTCAGGGTTACCCTACGAGCAGTACGTC. It specifies CASSLRSGLPYEQYV. V is TRBV5-6 and J is TRBJ2-7; perhaps TRBD1 as D (5 bases). Germline V gene lookup returns CDR1 SGHDT and CDR2 YYEEEE. The V gene lost 1 base and the J gene lost 2 bases, with 13 bases spanning the gap. CDR3 length: 15 amino acids.

Only a few counts were recorded for this clonotype. The rearrangement uses TRBV5-1 and TRBJ2-4; 14 bases fit TRBD2. The CDR3 covers 17 residues. Per germline, CDR1 SGHRS and CDR2 YFSETQ. With V trimmed by 2 bases and J by 8 bases, 9 bases remained unmatched. In DNA form, the CDR3 reads TGCGCCAGCAGCTTTGGGACTAGCGGGGGAAATTTGGACATTCAGTACTTC. Amino acid sequence: CASSFGTSGGNLDIQYF.

The gene calls are TRBV5-4 and TRBJ2-3; 7 bases align to TRBD1. The CDR3 is made up of 17 amino acids. With V trimmed by 9 bases and J by 3 bases, 19 bases remained unmatched. In germline, CDR1 is SGHNT, CDR2 YYREEE (reference sequence). The CDR3 sequence is CATMNKPRGKRTDTQYF. The DNA of the CDR3 is TGTGCCACCATGAATAAGCCCAGGGGGAAGAGGACAGATACGCAGTATTTT.

The chain combines TRBV5-4 with TRBJ2-5; D is unresolved. The V gene's germline CDR1 is SGHNT and CDR2 YYREEE (reference sequence). Trimming took 4 bases from V and 1 from J, leaving 8 bases between them. The CDR3 is 13 amino acids. CDR3 region: CASSQLLQETQYF. CDR3 coding DNA: TGTGCCAGCAGCCAACTACTCCAAGAGACCCAGTACTTC.